This TCR beta chain was captured in a study of T-cell reconstitution after alpha-beta-depleted transplantation in children. Study-wide findings and caveats: High day-60 TCRbeta diversity in some patients came from surviving recipient T cells and thymic progenitors. Expanded graft clones numbering several hundred reportedly gave rise to alpha-beta T cells about two months after transplant. After one year, T-cell counts and TCRbeta diversity mostly came from new T cells.

The CDR3 sequence is 17 residues long. The V gene end was trimmed by 6 bases and the J gene end by 0 bases; junction bases not matched to a gene: 7. Unique molecular identifiers were incorporated during preparation of the TCRbeta library. TCRdb fed the PCR reads into MiXCR, producing one record per CDR3 protein. The sample records approximately 110,000 distinct CDR3 sequences, 10% to 13% being singletons. This clonotype has ten or more counts. Its antigen is unknown. The chain carries TRBV12-3 or TRBV12-4 and TRBJ2-1; 11 bases are shared with TRBD2. Source: PBMCs, taken before TCRalphabeta/CD19-depleted stem cell transplant. This receptor was obtained from a boy aged 2 to 10 with acute lymphoblastic leukemia, due to receive a stem cell transplant. Written as DNA, the CDR3 is TGTGCCAGCAGCCATCTAGCGGGAGGCCGCTCCTACAATGAGCAGTTCTTC. It codes for CASSHLAGGRSYNEQFF.